This T cell receptor beta chain was captured by sequencing in a study of cytomegalovirus exposure and HLA in healthy donors. Findings of the study overall: Analysis was performed later, and it showed HLA-associated TCR beta chains to be more clonally expanded than equally common others. Presence/absence analyses treated sequencing depth as roughly uniform across donors. In a later analysis, about 17,000 TCR beta sequences were associated with HLA alleles at 0.05 false discovery rate. The authors considered a cluster of highly shared sequence variants likely to be a sequencing artifact.

A word on this clone: The antigen remains undetermined.

In the PCR, 60 Vbeta and 13 Jbeta primers were used. Here immunoSEQ multiplex PCR was the method, and the copy in TCRdb shows in-frame clones only, minus some. The sample includes under 100,000 clones, 78% seen only once; the top ten take less than 6.5%. The sequence came from a man in his late teens or twenties in good health and CMV-seropositive. Sequenced input: PBMCs.

The CDR3 DNA follows: TGCGCCAGCAGGTCAAACCTAGCACTAGTAACGGGCAATGAGCAGTTCTTC. This gives the protein CASRSNLALVTGNEQFF. V gene TRBV5-1 combines with J gene TRBJ2-1; possible D gene TRBD2, 5 bases. Per the germline V gene, CDR1 is SGHRS and CDR2 is YFSETQ. The CDR3 sequence is 17 residues long. V was pared by 5 bases and J by 6 bases, with 24 bases between.